The clone carrying this TCR beta chain appeared once. The CDR3 covers 13 residues. Unmatched junction bases numbered 3, after V lost 3 bases and J lost 4 bases. CDR1 is DFQATT and CDR2 is SNEGSKA in the germline V gene (reference sequence). Clones were read by immunoSEQ multiplex PCR, and TCRdb kept only the in-frame ones, dropping some. The profile shows hundreds of thousands of clones, 87% of them singletons. The entry originates in a study of blood T cell repertoires in COVID-19. Study-level information: Donors in the United States, Italy and Spain gave samples during acute or convalescent COVID-19. T cells, B-cell-depleted T cells, or PBMCs supplied cDNA or gDNA.

The material sequenced was peripheral blood. V usage is TRBV20-1 and J usage is TRBJ1-1; 9 bases agree with TRBD1. This clonotype was obtained from a man aged 55-75 years who had recovered from COVID-19. The chain's CDR3 is CSASTGGFTEAFF. CDR3 coding DNA: TGCAGTGCTAGTACAGGGGGCTTCACTGAAGCTTTCTTT.